The entry below gives a single T cell receptor (beta chain) sequence along with its context. This sample stems from a study of blood T cell repertoires in COVID-19. This CDR3 is 13 amino acids long. V gave up 5 bases and J gave up 4 bases; unmatched junction bases: 4. Germline lookup yields CDR1 LNHDA and CDR2 SQIVND (reference sequence). This table comes from immunoSEQ multiplex PCR, and its TCRdb copy is limited to in-frame clones, with some not included. Among 76,000 or so clones listed, around 88% were seen once. The origin of this receptor is a man aged 25-40 years with acute or convalescent COVID-19. The V gene is TRBV19, the J gene TRBJ1-1; 7 bases align to TRBD1. The sample comprised peripheral blood. The CDR3 loop is CASSQGGFTEAFF. In DNA form, the CDR3 reads TGTGCCAGTAGTCAGGGGGGATTCACTGAAGCTTTCTTT.